The source of this TCR beta chain is a study of cytomegalovirus exposure and HLA in healthy donors. Use of 60 Vbeta and 13 Jbeta primers characterized the PCR. The repertoire was sequenced with immunoSEQ multiplex PCR; TCRdb's copy has only in-frame clones and lacks some. This table has about 150,000 clones, 65% to 85% appearing once. Study-level results: A later analysis revealed that TCR association rates differed between HLA loci, peaking at DRB1 and bottoming out at HLA-C. Indistinguishable V segments, including TRBV6-2 and TRBV6-3, were excluded.

CDR1 and CDR2 from the germline V gene are SGHRS and YFSETQ. Trimming took 4 bases from V and 4 from J, leaving 10 bases between them. CDR3 length: 13 amino acids. Healthy people donating bone marrow made up the donors. With regard to this clone: Its target is not known.

This clonotype was sampled from a man between 18 and 29 years old in good health and CMV-seronegative. Sequences were obtained from PBMCs. The chain has TRBV5-1 and TRBJ2-3, with no clear D. As DNA, the CDR3 is TGCGCCAGCAGCGCCGTGGCCCCAGATACGCAGTATTTT. This encodes CASSAVAPDTQYF.